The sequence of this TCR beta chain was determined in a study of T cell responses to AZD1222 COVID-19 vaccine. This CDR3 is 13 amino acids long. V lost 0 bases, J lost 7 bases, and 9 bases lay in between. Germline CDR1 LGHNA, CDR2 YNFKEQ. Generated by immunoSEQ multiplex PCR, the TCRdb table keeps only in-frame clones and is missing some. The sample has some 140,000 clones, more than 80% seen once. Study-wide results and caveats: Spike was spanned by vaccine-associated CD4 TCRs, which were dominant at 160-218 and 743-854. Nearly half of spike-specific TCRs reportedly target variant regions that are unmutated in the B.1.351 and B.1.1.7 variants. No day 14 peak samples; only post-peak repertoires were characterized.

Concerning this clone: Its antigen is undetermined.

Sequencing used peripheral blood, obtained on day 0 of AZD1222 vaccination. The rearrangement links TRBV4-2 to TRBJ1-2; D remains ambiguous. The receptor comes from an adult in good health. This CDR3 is CASSQDPAGGYTF. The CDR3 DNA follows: TGTGCCAGCAGCCAAGATCCGGCTGGTGGCTACACCTTC.